This TCR beta chain appears in the sequencing data of a study of STAT5B mutations in CD4+ large granular lymphocyte leukemia. Germline V gene data show CDR1 as LGHNA and CDR2 as YSLEER. Between the trimmed V and J ends, which lost 0 bases and 3 bases, there was a span of 11 bases. The CDR3 contains 16 residues. The survey-level immunoSEQ assay was used. The protocol was immunoSEQ multiplex PCR, while the TCRdb copy is restricted to in-frame clones and leaves out a portion. The data contain 25,000 to 30,000 clones, about 69% of them singletons. Study observations and caveats: About a quarter of private leukemic clonotypes occurred rarely in other patients' non-leukemic repertoires. Compared with healthy controls (2/35), patient top clones favored TRBV06 (8/27).

Comments on this clone: No antigen is known for it.

Healthy controls were blood donor buffy coats. The specimen sequenced was CD4+ T cells from blood buffy coats. The chain is built from TRBV4-3 and TRBJ2-2; tentatively, D is TRBD1 (6 bases). The sequence came from a human donor in good health. The CDR3 DNA is TGCGCCAGCAGCCAAGAGGCCAGGGGCGACACCGGGGAGCTGTTTTTT. It encodes CASSQEARGDTGELFF.